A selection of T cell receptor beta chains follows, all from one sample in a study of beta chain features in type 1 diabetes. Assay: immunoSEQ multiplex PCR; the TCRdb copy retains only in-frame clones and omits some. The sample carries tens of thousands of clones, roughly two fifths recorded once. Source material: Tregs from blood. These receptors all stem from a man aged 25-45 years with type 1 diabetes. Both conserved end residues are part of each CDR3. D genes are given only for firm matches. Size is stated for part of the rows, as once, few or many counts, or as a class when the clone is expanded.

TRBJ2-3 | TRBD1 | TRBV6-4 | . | CASSERTGRVFDTDTQYF | TGTGCCAGCAGTGAACGGACAGGGCGTGTTTTCGACACAGATACGCAGTATTTT
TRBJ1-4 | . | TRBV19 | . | CASTRTSMGEKLFF | TGTGCCAGTACCAGGACATCTATGGGTGAAAAACTGTTTTTT
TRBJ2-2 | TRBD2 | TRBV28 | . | CASSLPTSGRAGELFF | TGTGCCAGCAGTTTACCGACTAGCGGGAGGGCCGGGGAGCTGTTTTTT
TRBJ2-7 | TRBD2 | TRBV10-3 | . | CAIREGLAGDEQYF | TGTGCCATCAGGGAAGGACTAGCGGGAGACGAGCAGTACTTC
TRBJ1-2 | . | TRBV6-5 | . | CASSYRDTGYGYTF | TGTGCCAGCAGTTACCGGGACACCGGCTATGGCTACACCTTC
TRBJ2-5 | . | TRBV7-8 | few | CASSTIGHGQTKTQYF | TGTGCCAGCAGCACTATAGGCCATGGACAGACGAAGACCCAGTACTTC
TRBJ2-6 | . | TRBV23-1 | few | CASSQSGDLPGSGANVLTF | TGCGCCAGCAGTCAATCGGGCGATCTCCCAGGGTCTGGGGCCAACGTCCTGACTTTC
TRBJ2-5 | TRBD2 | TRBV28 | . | CASHGLAGGSGETQYF | TGTGCCAGCCATGGACTAGCGGGAGGTTCGGGAGAGACCCAGTACTTC
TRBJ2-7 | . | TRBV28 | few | CASLTGSNLDYEQYF | TGTGCCAGTCTTACAGGTTCCAATCTCGACTACGAGCAGTACTTC
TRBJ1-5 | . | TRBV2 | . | CASSAEVVQPQHF | TGTGCCAGCAGTGCCGAGGTAGTCCAGCCCCAGCATTTT
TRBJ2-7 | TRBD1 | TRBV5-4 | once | CASSPGQGWYEQYF | TGTGCCAGCAGCCCAGGACAGGGTTGGTACGAGCAGTACTTC
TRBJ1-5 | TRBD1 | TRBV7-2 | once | CASSLNRGPLEPQHF | TGTGCCAGCAGCTTAAACAGGGGGCCGTTGGAGCCCCAGCATTTT
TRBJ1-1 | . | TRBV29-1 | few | CSVTDSLTRTEAFF | TGCAGCGTTACCGACAGCCTCACGCGGACTGAAGCTTTCTTT
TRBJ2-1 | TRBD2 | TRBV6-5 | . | CASNRAGEYNEQFF | TGTGCCAGCAACCGAGCGGGGGAATACAATGAGCAGTTCTTC
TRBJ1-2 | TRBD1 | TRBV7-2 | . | CASRGTGGAFYGYTF | TGTGCCAGCAGAGGGACAGGGGGCGCTTTCTATGGCTACACCTTC
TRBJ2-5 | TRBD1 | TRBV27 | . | CASSPLTQGAAWKTQYF | TGTGCCAGCAGTCCACTGACGCAGGGGGCGGCATGGAAGACCCAGTACTTC
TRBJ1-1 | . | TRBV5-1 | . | CASSLTEHGGAFF | TGCGCCAGCAGCTTGACCGAACACGGCGGGGCTTTCTTT
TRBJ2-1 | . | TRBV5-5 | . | CASSRRSNEQFF | TGTGCCAGCAGCCGTAGGAGCAATGAGCAGTTCTTC
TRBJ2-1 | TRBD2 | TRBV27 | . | CASSLSMTSGRKSEQFF | TGTGCCAGCAGTTTATCGATGACTAGCGGGAGAAAAAGTGAGCAGTTCTTC
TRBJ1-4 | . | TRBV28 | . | CASNSGESATNEKLFF | TGTGCCAGCAATTCGGGGGAGTCGGCAACTAATGAAAAACTGTTTTTT
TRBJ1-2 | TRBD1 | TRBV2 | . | CASSMTGGSYGYTF | TGTGCCAGCAGCATGACAGGGGGCAGCTATGGCTACACCTTC
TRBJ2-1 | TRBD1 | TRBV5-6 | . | CASSPADRVGNEQFF | TGTGCCAGCAGCCCCGCGGACAGGGTTGGGAATGAGCAGTTCTTC
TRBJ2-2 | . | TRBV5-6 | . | CASRLRGTGTGELFF | TGTGCCAGCAGACTACGGGGGACGGGCACCGGGGAGCTGTTTTTT
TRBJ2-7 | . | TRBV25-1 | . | CASSEFGGNYEQYF | TGTGCCAGCAGTGAATTTGGCGGGAACTACGAGCAGTACTTC
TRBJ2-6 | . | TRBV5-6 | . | CASSLQDPGANVLTF | TGTGCCAGCAGCTTGCAGGATCCTGGGGCCAACGTCCTGACTTTC
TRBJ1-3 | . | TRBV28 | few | CASSFGGSGNTIYF | TGTGCCAGCAGTTTCGGGGGCTCTGGAAACACCATATATTTT
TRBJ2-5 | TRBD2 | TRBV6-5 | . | CASSSSGSYPETQYF | TGTGCCAGCAGTTCTAGCGGGAGTTACCCAGAGACCCAGTACTTC
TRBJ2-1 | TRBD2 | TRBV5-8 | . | CASSWNGGYEQFF | TGTGCCAGCAGCTGGAACGGGGGGTATGAGCAGTTCTTC
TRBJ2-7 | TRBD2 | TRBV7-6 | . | CASSLGSGRAGYEQYF | TGTGCCAGCAGCTTAGGTAGCGGGAGGGCCGGCTACGAGCAGTACTTC
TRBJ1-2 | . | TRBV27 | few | CASSFDSRSGYTF | TGTGCCAGCAGTTTCGACTCTCGGAGTGGCTACACCTTC
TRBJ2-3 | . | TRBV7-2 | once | CASSLTGDTQYF | TGTGCCAGCAGCCTAACAGGAGATACGCAGTATTTT
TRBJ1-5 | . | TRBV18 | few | CASSPPGSNQPQHF | TGTGCCAGCTCACCACCGGGCAGCAATCAGCCCCAGCATTTT
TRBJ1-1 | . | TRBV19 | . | CASSIEGTRPTEAFF | TGTGCCAGTAGTATAGAGGGGACAAGGCCGACTGAAGCTTTCTTT
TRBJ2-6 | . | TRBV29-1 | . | CSVEGPGVGANVLTF | TGCAGCGTTGAGGGGCCAGGGGTTGGGGCCAACGTCCTGACTTTC
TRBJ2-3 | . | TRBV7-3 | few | CASSLNPSTDTQYF | TGTGCCAGCAGCTTAAATCCTAGCACAGATACGCAGTATTTT
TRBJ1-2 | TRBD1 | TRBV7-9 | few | CASSYLSPGQGEYGYTF | TGCGCCAGCAGCTACCTTTCTCCGGGACAGGGGGAGTACGGCTACACCTTC
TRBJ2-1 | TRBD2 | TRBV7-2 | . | CASSKASGTREQFF | TGTGCCAGCAGTAAGGCTAGCGGGACGCGTGAGCAGTTCTTC
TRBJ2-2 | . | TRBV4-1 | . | CASSPSLQGTAGELFF | TGTGCCAGCAGCCCCTCCTTACAGGGAACGGCCGGGGAGCTGTTTTTT
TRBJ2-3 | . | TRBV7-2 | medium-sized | CASSLIPATSTDTQYF | TGTGCCAGCAGCTTAATCCCAGCGACGAGCACAGATACGCAGTATTTT
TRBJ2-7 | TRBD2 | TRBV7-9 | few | CAHDSSTSGKHEQYF | TGTGCCCACGATTCTTCGACTAGCGGGAAGCACGAGCAGTACTTC
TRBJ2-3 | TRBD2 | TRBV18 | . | CASSPDSGTSGILSTDTQYF | TGTGCCAGCTCACCAGACTCCGGGACTAGCGGGATACTTAGCACAGATACGCAGTATTTT
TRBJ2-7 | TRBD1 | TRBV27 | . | CASRGQVGYEQYF | TGTGCCAGCCGGGGACAGGTCGGCTACGAGCAGTACTTC
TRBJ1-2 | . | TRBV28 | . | CASSLAGANYGYTF | TGTGCCAGCAGTTTAGCAGGGGCTAACTATGGCTACACCTTC
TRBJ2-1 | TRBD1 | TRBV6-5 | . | CASRGQGARRNEQFF | TGTGCCAGCAGGGGACAGGGAGCTAGAAGGAATGAGCAGTTCTTC
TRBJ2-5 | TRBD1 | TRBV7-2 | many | CASSSTGGKETQYF | TGTGCCAGCAGTTCGACAGGGGGGAAAGAGACCCAGTACTTC
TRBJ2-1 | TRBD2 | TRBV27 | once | CASSFRGRALGNEQFF | TGTGCCAGCAGTTTCCGAGGGAGGGCCCTCGGAAATGAGCAGTTCTTC
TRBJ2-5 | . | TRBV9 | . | CASSLARAGETQYF | TGTGCCAGCAGCCTAGCTCGTGCGGGGGAGACCCAGTACTTC
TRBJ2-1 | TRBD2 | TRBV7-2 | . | CASSLATSSGGPFF | TGTGCCAGCAGCTTAGCGACCTCTAGCGGGGGGCCGTTCTTC
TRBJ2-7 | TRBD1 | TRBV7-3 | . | CASSLGTGSEQYF | TGTGCCAGCAGCTTAGGGACAGGGAGTGAGCAGTACTTC
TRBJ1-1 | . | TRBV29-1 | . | CSVESPITNTEAFF | TGCAGCGTTGAGTCACCTATTACGAACACTGAAGCTTTCTTT